This T cell receptor beta chain is from a study of T-cell reconstitution after alpha-beta-depleted transplantation in children. Study-level results: One year after transplant, T-cell counts and diversity came mostly from newly produced T cells.

Details on this clonotype: Its antigen is currently unknown. The junction and the germline gene differ at one end; a read error may be behind it.

CDR3 size: 15 residues. Germline lookup yields CDR1 LNHNV and CDR2 YYDKDF (reference sequence). Unique molecular identifiers were built into the TCRbeta library. TCRdb reanalysed the PCR reads using MiXCR and keeps one entry per CDR3 protein. The data show 500,000 to 750,000 distinct CDR3 sequences, 27% seen once. The sequenced sample was PBMCs, obtained before TCRalphabeta/CD19-depleted stem cell transplant. The source is a boy under two years old with Wiskott-Aldrich syndrome, due to receive a stem cell transplant. The rearrangement uses TRBV15 and TRBJ1-4; TRBD1 might be the D (6 bases). CDR3 region: CATGRAAQGGGKLFF. CDR3 nucleotides: TGTGCCACCGGCAGAGCAGCACAGGGTGGCGGAAAACTGTTTTTT.